These 5 T cell receptor beta chains were all obtained from the same sample, sequenced in a study of early T cells in non-severe SARS-CoV-2 infection. TCRdb independently ran MiXCR on the 5' RACE reads; one entry per CDR3 protein. The data show over 50,000 distinct CDR3 sequences, with 14% to 15% seen just once and less than 12% held by the top ten. The sample in question was whole blood, obtained at baseline. The receptors stem from an adult who was a healthcare worker with PCR-confirmed SARS-CoV-2 infection or an uninfected control (not recorded which).

The gene calls are TRBV15 and TRBJ2-1; 10 bases map to TRBD1. CDR3 length: 14 residues. V was clipped by 3 bases and J by 6 bases; unmatched bases: 2. Per germline, CDR1 LNHNV and CDR2 YYDKDF (reference sequence). For the CDR3, the DNA is TGTGCCACCAGCAGTGGACAGGGGGGCAATGAGCAGTTCTTC. This gives the protein CATSSGQGGNEQFF.

This rearrangement joins TRBV11-2 to TRBJ2-1; 11 positions match TRBD2. V shed 1 base, J shed 10 bases, and the junction held 9 bases outside the gene matches. Germline assignment: CDR1 SGHAT and CDR2 FQNNGV. The CDR3 consists of 16 residues. Here the CDR3 reads CASSLGLSGRALEQFF. In DNA form, the CDR3 reads TGTGCCAGCAGCTTAGGCCTTAGCGGGAGGGCCCTCGAGCAGTTCTTC.

The V call is TRBV3-1, the J call TRBJ2-3; 10 bases align to TRBD2. The CDR3 has 16 amino acids. With V trimmed by 5 bases and J by 0 bases, 5 bases remained unmatched. Germline CDR1 and CDR2: LGHDT and YNNKEL (reference sequence). CDR3 in amino acids: CASSVSGGPSTDTQYF. CDR3 DNA sequence: TGTGCCAGCAGCGTTAGCGGGGGGCCTAGCACAGATACGCAGTATTTT.

The chain employs TRBV5-1 and TRBJ2-5; TRBD2 is a possible D gene (5 bases). The V gene's germline CDR1 is SGHRS and CDR2 YFSETQ. V was pared by 4 bases and J by 4 bases, with 11 bases between. The CDR3 sequence is 13 residues long. The CDR3 DNA reads TGCGCCAGCAGCGGAAGGAGCGGAGAGACCCAGTACTTC. It translates to CASSGRSGETQYF.

This clonotype came up a few times. This chain connects TRBV7-9 to TRBJ1-1; possibly TRBD1 for D (6 bases). The CDR3 consists of 14 residues. Trimming removed 3 bases at V and 4 bases at J, with 12 bases between. The V gene's germline CDR1 is SEHNR and CDR2 FQNEAQ (reference sequence). The CDR3 region has the DNA TGTGCCAGCAGCTTGAACGGGGGCGGCACTGAAGCTTTCTTT. Translated: CASSLNGGGTEAFF.